The clone carrying this TCR beta chain was detected only a few times. Its matching antigen is unknown. CDR3 regions were amplified by Arm-PCR using iRepertoire HTBI primers to build TCR beta libraries. TCRdb called the multiplex PCR reads again in MiXCR, with one record for every CDR3 protein. The table shows 400,000 to 500,000 distinct CDR3 sequences, with about 15% occurring only once. These data belong to a study of regulatory T cells in long-lasting Graves disease. V lost 0 bases to trimming and J lost 5 bases; unmatched junction nucleotides: 6. Germline V CDR1 and CDR2: SGHTA, FQGNSA. This CDR3 comprises 15 residues. The time point denotes: newly diagnosed GD, antithyroid drugs for less than 3 months. The TCR library used RNA extracted from PBMCs. Broader study findings: TCR diversity in persistent Graves' patients was below that of newly diagnosed ones.

The sample also formed part of further work on T cells in Graves' hyperthyroidism and ophthalmopathy. This second report adds: A first-round RT-PCR of the TCR CDR3 used the HTBI primer set.

The sequence was obtained from a woman between 40 and 55 years old with Graves disease. The chain has TRBV7-2 and TRBJ2-7; 8 nucleotides match TRBD1. The sample in question was peripheral blood mononuclear cells (PBMCs), obtained at new diagnosis, from a patient treated with antithyroid drugs. The CDR3 loop is CASSLAFPGGHEQYF. The CDR3 DNA reads as TGTGCCAGCAGCTTAGCGTTCCCAGGGGGCCACGAGCAGTACTTC.